The 26 T cell receptor beta chains in this list originate from one sample, sequenced in a study of tumor-infiltrating lymphocytes in primary liver carcinoma. RNA and DNA were co-extracted from approximately 20-30 mg of unsorted bulk tissue. Reverse transcription of roughly 0.45 ug total RNA with a constant-region primer produced TCR beta cDNA. The TCR beta library was amplified through three nested multiplex PCR rounds in a modified ARM-PCR procedure. Researchers ran the first two PCR rounds for approximately 10 cycles each with TRBV1-TRBV30 forward primers and a C-beta reverse primer. Each CDR3 protein is one row after TCRdb ran MiXCR on the multiplex PCR reads. Of roughly 100,000 distinct CDR3 sequences listed, about four fifths are singletons. Source material: liver tumor tissue from sampling region 3. Subset: tumor region T3, left-lateral pole. These receptors all stem from a middle-aged man with primary liver carcinoma and hepatitis B virus infection.

With respect to this clonotype: A much larger clone lies a single base off, so this may be a read error. The rearrangement uses TRBV4-1 and TRBJ2-2; possible D gene TRBD1, 6 bases. Germline V gene sequence: CDR1 MGHRA, CDR2 YSYEKL. This CDR3 is 18 amino acids long. For the CDR3, the DNA is TGCGCCAGCAGCCGACCCGCCCGAGGGGTCGGGGACACCGTGGAGCTGTTTTTT. Its protein product is CASSRPARGVGDTVELFF.

The V and J genes are TRBV20-1 and TRBJ2-1; D tentatively fits TRBD1 or TRBD2 (5 bases each). The CDR3 totals 14 residues. Germline V gene lookup returns CDR1 DFQATT and CDR2 SNEGSKA (reference sequence). The CDR3 DNA sequence: TGCAATGCAACCGGGGACCGCCTTGGGAATGAGCAGTTCTTC. Translated: CNATGDRLGNEQFF.

The V and J genes are TRBV29-1 and TRBJ2-3, with D hard to call. Trimming cost V 8 bases and J 1 base, with 10 bases left between them. This CDR3 region has 12 residues. The V gene's germline CDR1 is SQVTM and CDR2 ANQGSEA. The CDR3 is CSSGAGTDTQYF. Here the CDR3 DNA reads TGCAGCTCAGGCGCTGGCACAGATACGCAGTATTTT.

A note on this clonotype: One end of the junction varies from germline; a read error may be responsible. The chain carries TRBV29-1 and TRBJ1-1; the D gene is possibly TRBD1 (5 bases). The CDR3 has 15 amino acids. Germline assignment: CDR1 SQVTM and CDR2 ANQGSEA. CDR3 residues: CSVDPGWGMVADAFF. The CDR3 DNA reads TGCAGCGTTGATCCAGGGTGGGGTATGGTCGCTGATGCTTTCTTT.

Regarding this clonotype: The germline gene is not matched at one end of the junction; a read error may be the cause. V gene TRBV4-3 combines with J gene TRBJ2-2; 9 nucleotides line up with TRBD2. The CDR3 runs to 18 residues. From germline, CDR1 is LGHNA and CDR2 YSLEER. CDR3 residues: CASSRVLAGSANSGELFF. CDR3 DNA: TGTGCCAGCAGCCGGGTACTAGCGGGTTCCGCGAACTCCGGGGAGCTGTTTTTC.

Turning to this clonotype: The conserved closing phenylalanine or tryptophan is absent in this CDR3, likely reflecting a read error. This sequence joins TRBV5-4 and TRBJ2-1, with a tentative D call TRBD2 (5 bases). Germline-derived CDR1 and CDR2 are SGHNT and YYREEE (reference sequence). The CDR3 runs 14 residues. The CDR3 is CASSSQRNYNEQFL. CDR3 nucleotide sequence: TGCGCCAGCAGCTCGCAGCGGAACTACAATGAGCAGTTCTTA.

A note on this clonotype: The CDR3 ends on some other residue instead of the conserved phenylalanine or tryptophan, so this is likely a read error. The chain uses TRBV12-3 or TRBV12-4 and TRBJ2-7; D remains unclear. This CDR3 is built from 11 residues. CDR3 bases: TGTTCCAGCAGTCGATCCTACGAGCAGTACTAC. Protein product: CSSSRSYEQYY.

This chain links TRBV6-6 with TRBJ2-2; no reliable D call. Trimming took 10 bases from V and 4 from J, leaving 13 bases between them. The length of the CDR3 is 13 residues. Germline CDR1 and CDR2: MNHNY and SVGAGI (reference sequence). CDR3 protein: CANTLGATGELFF. CDR3 coding DNA: TGTGCCAACACTCTAGGAGCCACCGGGGAGCTGTTTTTT.

This chain links TRBV29-1 with TRBJ2-5; TRBD2 agrees at 14 bases. CDR3 length: 16 amino acids. Trimming cost V 7 bases and J 8 bases; bases outside gene matches: 15. Per germline, CDR1 SQVTM and CDR2 ANQGSEA. CDR3 coding DNA: TGCAGCGCCTGCACGACTCCGGGACTAGCGGGAGATACCCAGTACTTC. Translation: CSACTTPGLAGDTQYF.

With regard to this clonotype: An end of the junction does not agree with germline; a read error may underlie this. The CDR3 nucleotides read TGTGCCAGCAATTACGGTACAGGGAGTGAAGAGACCCAGTACTTC. Translating it yields CASNYGTGSEETQYF. The V call is TRBV6-5, the J call TRBJ2-5; maybe TRBD1 (6 bases). Germline loops: CDR1 MNHEY, CDR2 SVGAGI. The CDR3 sequence is 15 residues long.

About this clonotype: An end of the junction differs from the germline gene, which may be a read error. V usage is TRBV10-3 and J usage is TRBJ2-1; possible D gene TRBD2, 5 bases. The germline CDR1 and CDR2 sequences are ENHRY and SYGVKD. The CDR3 contains 15 residues. CDR3 sequence: CAISVGESIQWEQCF. The DNA of the CDR3 is TGTGCCATCAGTGTTGGGGAGTCCATCCAATGGGAGCAGTGCTTC.

The chain couples TRBV4-1 to TRBJ1-5; tentative D call: TRBD2 (5 bases). The end of the DNA fits TRBJ2-3 better, so the J call may be wrong. This CDR3 comprises 16 residues. Germline assignment: CDR1 MGHRA and CDR2 YSYEKL. The chain's CDR3 is CASNPVERVGNQPQYF. The DNA for the CDR3 is TGCGCCAGCAACCCCGTTGAGAGGGTTGGCAATCAGCCCCAGTATTTT.

This clonotype was seen once. This sequence joins TRBV6-1 and TRBJ2-2, with D possibly being TRBD1 (6 bases). CDR1 and CDR2 (germline): MNHNS, SASEGT. The CDR3 consists of 13 residues. The CDR3 DNA reads as TGTGTCTGCAGTGAATACAGGGTTGGGGAGCTGTTTTTT. Translation: CVCSEYRVGELFF.

A remark on this clonotype: At one end the junction does not follow the germline gene, possibly because of a read error. The chain carries TRBV6-5 and TRBJ2-2; TRBD1 might be the D (6 bases). Germline V gene data show CDR1 as MNHEY and CDR2 as SVGAGI. The CDR3 totals 19 residues. This CDR3 is CASSHSRPGHPLGTGELFF. Here the CDR3 DNA reads TGTGCCAGCAGTCACTCGAGGCCGGGACATCCCCTAGGCACCGGGGAGCTGTTTTTT.

In regard to this clonotype: Germline and junction disagree at one end, which may indicate a read error. The chain joins TRBV29-1 to TRBJ1-1; D uncertain. Germline V CDR1 and CDR2: SQVTM, ANQGSEA. This CDR3 spans 15 amino acids. CDR3 sequence (DNA): TGCAGCGTTCAGGCGCGGTGGGGAATGAACACTAAAGCTTTCTTT. Protein sequence: CSVQARWGMNTKAFF.

The chain combines TRBV7-8 with TRBJ2-2; D is uncertain. This CDR3 comprises 15 residues. Germline V lookup: CDR1 SGHVS, CDR2 FQNEAQ. Trimming stripped 2 bases from V and 0 bases from J, with 7 bases between. This CDR3 reads CASSLFRSNTGELFF. The DNA for the CDR3 is TGTGCCAGCAGCTTATTTCGGTCGAACACCGGGGAGCTGTTTTTT.

For this clonotype: The junction shows a germline mismatch at one end, possibly a read error. The CDR3 bases are TGTGCCTGCAGCCTCCTGACTAGCGGGAGTAATGGTGGGCAGTTCTTC. Translating gives CACSLLTSGSNGGQFF. The chain uses TRBV11-2 and TRBJ2-1, with TRBD2 matching over 12 bases. CDR1 is SGHAT, CDR2 FQNNGV, per germline. The length of the CDR3 is 16 residues.

This clonotype was detected only a few times. This sequence may be a read error, since a much larger clone differs from it by one base. The chain recombines TRBV5-4 with TRBJ1-5; a weak D match, TRBD1 (5 bases). From germline, CDR1 is SGHNT and CDR2 YYREEE (reference sequence). This CDR3 has 14 residues. CDR3: CISSPGLSNQPQHF. CDR3 bases: TGTATCAGCAGCCCAGGGCTTAGCAATCAGCCCCAGCATTTT.

Worth noting for this clonotype: The conserved phenylalanine or tryptophan is not found at the CDR3 terminus, so this likely reflects a read error. The chain links TRBV7-2 to TRBJ2-1; D is unresolved. Per germline, CDR1 SGHTA and CDR2 FQGNSA. This CDR3 region has 15 residues. Deletions cut 2 bases from V and 2 bases from J, with 10 bases between. The CDR3 nucleotides are TGTGCCAGCAGCTTAACGAGTAGGGCCTACAATGAGCAGTTCCTC. Protein sequence: CASSLTSRAYNEQFL.

A word on this clonotype: The junction shows a germline mismatch at one end, possibly a read error. The CDR3 DNA follows: TGCGCCAGCAACTTGATTACTAGTGGGACCAATGAGCAGTTCTTC. It encodes CASNLITSGTNEQFF. The rearrangement uses TRBV5-1 and TRBJ2-1, with D possibly called TRBD1 or TRBD2 (5 bases each). CDR1 and CDR2 (germline): SGHRS, YFSETQ. CDR3 size: 15 residues. The complete variable domain, with remaining parts taken from reference TRBV5-1 and TRBJ2-1, reads KAGVTQTPRYLIKTRGQQVTLSCSPISGHRSVSWYQQTPGQGLQFLFEYFSETQRNKGNFPGRFSGRQFSNSRSEMNVSTLELGDSALYLCASNLITSGTNEQFFGPGTRLTVL.

Notes on this clonotype: This clone may be a read error of a much larger clone one base away. The conserved closing phenylalanine or tryptophan is absent in this CDR3, likely reflecting a read error. This rearrangement joins TRBV2 to TRBJ1-1; 10 nucleotides line up with TRBD1. The V gene end was trimmed by 4 bases and the J gene end by 2 bases; junction bases not matched to a gene: 4. The CDR3 has 15 residues. CDR1 is SNHLY and CDR2 is FYNNEI in the germline V gene. In nucleotides, the CDR3 is TGTGCCAGCAGTGCGGGACAGGGGCGCAACACTGAAGCTTTCTCT. Translated, it gives CASSAGQGRNTEAFS.

V and J are TRBV29-1 and TRBJ2-1; 8 bases align to TRBD2. This CDR3 has 15 residues. V shed 4 bases, J shed 15 bases, and the junction held 20 bases outside the gene matches. Germline V gene sequence: CDR1 SQVTM, CDR2 ANQGSEA. CDR3 in DNA: TGCAGCGTTGGACTAGCGAGAGGGTTCTACAATGTGCGGTTCTTC. Its translation is CSVGLARGFYNVRFF.

This rearrangement joins TRBV4-2 to TRBJ2-7, with a tentative D call TRBD2 (6 bases). Per germline, CDR1 LGHNA and CDR2 YNFKEQ. The CDR3 runs 16 residues. V shed 3 bases and J shed 3 bases, with 18 bases lying between them. CDR3 coding DNA: TGTGCCAGCAGCCACGATAGGGCTAGCGAGTACTACGAGCAGTACTTC. Translation gives CASSHDRASEYYEQYF.

V is TRBV29-1 and J is TRBJ1-1; D remains unclear. The CDR3 loop spans 12 amino acids. Per germline, CDR1 SQVTM and CDR2 ANQGSEA. The V end lost 4 bases, the J end lost 4 bases, and 10 bases lay between the germline ends. The CDR3 reads CSVVVGSTEAFF. The CDR3 region has the DNA TGCAGCGTTGTGGTGGGAAGCACTGAAGCTTTCTTT.

This clonotype has only one observation. The junction and the germline gene differ at one end; a read error may be behind it. This chain connects TRBV11-1 to TRBJ1-1; tentative D call: TRBD1 (6 bases). The CDR3 runs 15 residues. Germline CDR1 is SGHAT and CDR2 is FQDESV (reference sequence). CDR3 region: CSSRLYPGANTEAFF. CDR3 nucleotide sequence: TGTTCCAGCAGATTATATCCAGGGGCAAACACTGAGGCTTTCTTT. Based on the CDR3 plus reference TRBV11-1 and TRBJ1-1, the full variable domain is EAEVAQSPRYKITEKSQAVAFWCDPISGHATLYWYRQILGQGPELLVQFQDESVVDDSQLPKDRFSAERLKGVDSTLKIQPAELGDSAMYLCSSRLYPGANTEAFFGQGTRLTVV.

This chain connects TRBV12-3 or TRBV12-4 to TRBJ2-1; D might be TRBD1 (5 bases). V was cut by 7 bases and J by 4 bases, with 14 bases left in between. CDR3 length: 14 amino acids. The CDR3 DNA reads as TGTGCCAGCATACAAGGGGCGAGGTACAATGAGCAGTTCTTC. Its translation: CASIQGARYNEQFF.